The rows below give T cell receptor beta chains drawn from one sample of a study of control samples from healthy donors and cancer patients. Libraries were prepared by immunoSEQ multiplex PCR; TCRdb keeps only in-frame clonotypes and omits some of them. Here the sample spans 35,000 to 45,000 clones, approximately 82% being singletons. Sequences were obtained from blood. The source of these receptors is a man aged 60 to 69 in good health. Each CDR3 is given with its conserved first and last residue. A D gene is named only where the DNA matches it firmly. Clone size is not always given. Where it is, it says once, few, many or a class for expanded clones.

J gene,V gene,D gene,clone size,CDR3 protein,CDR3 DNA
TRBJ2-1,TRBV19,TRBD1,NA,CASSRSARTGSSYNEQFF,TGTGCCAGTAGTCGAAGCGCAAGGACAGGGAGCTCCTACAATGAGCAGTTCTTC
TRBJ1-2,TRBV2,NA,NA,CASSAGEDYYTF,TGTGCCAGCAGTGCGGGGGAAGATTACTACACCTTC
TRBJ1-1,TRBV18,NA,NA,CASSPRLRTENTEAFF,TGTGCCAGCTCACCACGGCTACGGACAGAGAACACTGAAGCTTTCTTT
TRBJ1-1,TRBV28,TRBD1,NA,CASSLPIGSGTETEAFF,TGTGCCAGCAGTTTACCCATCGGTAGTGGGACAGAAACTGAAGCTTTCTTT
TRBJ2-5,TRBV24-1,NA,few,CATSDSRQPKGTQYF,TGTGCCACCAGTGATAGCCGGCAACCGAAGGGTACCCAGTACTTC
TRBJ2-1,TRBV9,TRBD2,NA,CASSVGRTSGRGREQFF,TGTGCCAGCAGCGTAGGCAGGACTAGCGGGAGGGGAAGGGAGCAGTTCTTC
TRBJ2-7,TRBV27,NA,NA,CASSYGTTYEQYF,TGTGCCAGCAGTTATGGCACTACCTACGAGCAGTACTTC
TRBJ2-5,TRBV11-2,TRBD2,few,CASSLTSGRETQYF,TGTGCCAGCAGCTTGACTAGCGGGAGAGAGACCCAGTACTTC
TRBJ1-4,TRBV9,NA,NA,CASSVGQGGQLFF,TGTGCCAGCAGCGTAGGTCAGGGAGGGCAACTGTTTTTT
TRBJ2-2,TRBV2,NA,NA,CASSVVATGELFF,TGTGCCAGCAGTGTAGTGGCCACCGGGGAGCTGTTTTTT
TRBJ2-7,TRBV6-5,NA,NA,CASSFQEYEQYF,TGTGCCAGCAGTTTCCAGGAGTACGAGCAGTACTTC
TRBJ2-3,TRBV7-3,TRBD2,once,CASSPTSGRLDTQYF,TGTGCCAGCAGCCCGACTAGCGGGAGGTTGGATACGCAGTATTTT
TRBJ1-6,TRBV30,TRBD1,NA,CACSRQGNSPLHF,TGTGCCTGTAGCCGACAGGGGAATTCACCCCTCCACTTT
TRBJ1-4,TRBV15,NA,NA,CATSIGQTNEKLFF,TGTGCCACCAGCATAGGACAGACTAATGAAAAACTGTTTTTT
TRBJ1-3,TRBV28,NA,NA,CASSSPGTGNTIYF,TGTGCCAGCAGTTCGCCCGGGACTGGAAACACCATATATTTT
TRBJ1-3,TRBV4-1,NA,NA,CASSQDRGSGNTIYF,TGCGCCAGCAGCCAAGATAGGGGTTCTGGAAACACCATATATTTT
TRBJ1-4,TRBV19,NA,NA,CASSTRGGGATNEKLFF,TGTGCCAGTTCCACCCGCGGGGGAGGCGCAACTAATGAAAAACTGTTTTTT
TRBJ1-5,TRBV30,NA,NA,CAWSLAGRQPQHF,TGTGCCTGGAGTCTCGCAGGGCGTCAGCCCCAGCATTTT
TRBJ1-5,TRBV27,NA,NA,CAIPKTGVPVNSNQPQHF,TGTGCCATCCCCAAAACCGGCGTTCCTGTGAATAGCAATCAGCCCCAGCATTTT
TRBJ1-5,TRBV19,NA,NA,CASSIVANQPQHF,TGTGCCAGTAGTATAGTGGCTAATCAGCCCCAGCATTTT
TRBJ2-3,TRBV4-2,NA,NA,CASSQDLASWADTQYF,TGTGCCAGCAGCCAAGATCTAGCCTCGTGGGCAGATACGCAGTATTTT
TRBJ1-3,TRBV7-2,NA,NA,CASSLVAVSGNTIYF,TGTGCCAGCAGCTTAGTAGCAGTCTCTGGAAACACCATATATTTT
TRBJ1-1,TRBV29-1,NA,NA,CSVEEQGVTEAFF,TGCAGCGTTGAGGAACAGGGAGTCACTGAAGCTTTCTTT
TRBJ1-5,TRBV27,NA,NA,CASSPFLQGPGSNQPQHF,TGTGCCAGCAGTCCCTTTCTCCAGGGGCCGGGTAGCAATCAGCCCCAGCATTTT
TRBJ1-2,TRBV4-3,NA,NA,CASSQGSYSNYGYTF,TGCGCCAGCAGCCAAGGCTCATACAGTAACTATGGCTACACCTTC
TRBJ1-6,TRBV9,NA,NA,CASSDPTGHSPLHF,TGTGCCAGCAGCGACCCCACGGGCCATTCACCCCTCCACTTT
TRBJ2-3,TRBV2,NA,once,CASSEQADTQYF,TGTGCCAGCAGTGAACAGGCAGATACGCAGTATTTT
TRBJ2-4,TRBV28,NA,NA,CASSLLKNIQYF,TGTGCCAGCAGTTTATTAAAAAACATTCAGTACTTC
TRBJ2-1,TRBV24-1,NA,NA,CATSDRRTGSSYNEQFF,TGTGCCACCAGTGATCGAAGAACAGGAAGCTCCTACAATGAGCAGTTCTTC
TRBJ1-5,TRBV24-1,NA,NA,CATSDLNQPQHF,TGTGCCACCAGTGATTTAAATCAGCCCCAGCATTTT
TRBJ2-7,TRBV19,TRBD2,medium-sized,CASSIDPSGSYEQYF,TGTGCCAGTAGTATAGACCCTAGCGGCTCCTACGAGCAGTACTTC
TRBJ2-5,TRBV7-2,NA,NA,CASSDGRGRETQYF,TGTGCCAGCAGCGACGGGCGTGGCAGAGAGACCCAGTACTTC
TRBJ2-3,TRBV7-7,TRBD2,NA,CASSLSGIDTQYF,TGTGCTAGCAGCTTAAGCGGGATCGATACGCAGTATTTT
TRBJ2-1,TRBV7-3,NA,NA,CASSLADSRNEQFF,TGTGCCAGCAGCTTGGCGGATAGTCGCAATGAGCAGTTCTTC
TRBJ2-1,TRBV7-2,NA,NA,CASSLTNGEQFF,TGTGCCAGCAGCTTAACTAACGGTGAGCAGTTCTTC
TRBJ2-1,TRBV7-8,NA,once,CASSSGPRSHEQFF,TGTGCCAGCAGCTCCGGGCCACGGTCCCACGAGCAGTTCTTC
TRBJ2-3,TRBV5-4,TRBD1,NA,CASSLPNPRAGGRDTQYF,TGTGCCAGCAGCCTACCAAATCCCCGGGCAGGGGGAAGAGATACGCAGTATTTT
TRBJ2-3,TRBV7-2,NA,NA,CASSLRASTSTDTQYF,TGTGCCAGCAGCTTAAGGGCTAGCACTAGCACAGATACGCAGTATTTT
TRBJ1-2,TRBV6-6,TRBD1,NA,CASSQDRGLVGNYGYTF,TGTGCCAGCAGTCAGGACAGGGGTCTAGTCGGAAACTATGGCTACACCTTC
TRBJ2-5,TRBV11-3,TRBD1,NA,CASSPTGTGGETQYF,TGTGCCAGCAGCCCCACGGGGACAGGGGGCGAGACCCAGTACTTC
TRBJ1-1,TRBV6-1,NA,NA,CASSDGRWNTEAFF,TGTGCCAGCAGTGATGGGCGATGGAACACTGAAGCTTTCTTT
TRBJ1-3,TRBV18,TRBD1,NA,CASSPHDRGPGNTIYF,TGTGCCAGCTCACCACACGACAGGGGGCCAGGAAACACCATATATTTT
TRBJ2-1,TRBV19,NA,NA,CASSRLERSSYNEQFF,TGTGCCAGTAGCAGGCTGGAGCGTTCCTCCTACAATGAGCAGTTCTTC
TRBJ1-6,TRBV7-4,TRBD1,NA,CASSPDLTGTGDNSPLHF,TGTGCCAGCAGCCCTGATCTAACCGGGACAGGGGATAATTCACCCCTCCACTTT
TRBJ1-2,TRBV7-8,NA,NA,CASSPGVGHYGYTF,TGTGCCAGCAGCCCGGGGGTTGGTCACTATGGCTACACCTTC
TRBJ1-4,TRBV19,TRBD1,NA,CASSPSGQGLTTNEKLFF,TGTGCCAGTAGTCCCTCCGGACAGGGCCTTACAACTAATGAAAAACTGTTTTTT
TRBJ1-4,TRBV19,NA,NA,CASSIAGGTEKLFF,TGTGCCAGTAGTATAGCTGGGGGTACGGAAAAACTGTTTTTT
TRBJ2-7,TRBV6-5,TRBD2,few,CASGLASSYEQYF,TGTGCCAGCGGACTAGCAAGTTCCTACGAGCAGTACTTC
TRBJ2-2,TRBV6-1,NA,few,CASSDRVEPTGELFF,TGTGCCAGCAGTGATCGGGTGGAACCCACCGGGGAGCTGTTTTTT
TRBJ1-2,TRBV14,TRBD1,NA,CASSQGTGYGYTF,TGTGCCAGCAGCCAAGGGACAGGCTATGGCTACACCTTC
TRBJ1-1,TRBV7-2,NA,few,CASSLALMGRGEAFF,TGTGCCAGCAGCTTAGCGTTAATGGGTAGAGGTGAAGCTTTCTTT
TRBJ2-7,TRBV28,NA,NA,CASRVDEGYEQYF,TGTGCCAGCAGAGTTGACGAGGGTTACGAGCAGTACTTC
TRBJ1-1,TRBV2,NA,NA,CASSDSGRVTEAFF,TGTGCCAGCAGTGACTCAGGCAGGGTGACTGAAGCTTTCTTT
TRBJ2-1,TRBV7-2,TRBD2,NA,CASSSNPTLVAGGSNEQFF,TGTGCCAGCAGCTCGAACCCTACTTTGGTAGCGGGGGGAAGTAATGAGCAGTTCTTC
TRBJ2-2,TRBV10-3,TRBD2,NA,CAISPRLAGGPGTGELFF,TGTGCCATCAGTCCAAGACTAGCGGGAGGGCCGGGCACCGGGGAGCTGTTTTTT
TRBJ1-2,TRBV21-1,NA,NA,CASRLTGGHYGYTF,TGTGCCAGCAGACTTACAGGGGGCCACTATGGCTACACCTTC
TRBJ2-7,TRBV28,TRBD2,few,CASSRGLAGRPGEQYF,TGTGCCAGCAGTCGTGGACTAGCGGGGAGGCCCGGTGAGCAGTACTTC